This T cell receptor (beta chain) appears in the sequencing data of a study of blood T cell repertoires in COVID-19. Profiling relied on immunoSEQ multiplex PCR, and the TCRdb table lists in-frame clones only, not all of them. Here the sample spans more than 300,000 clones, 70% to 90% being singletons. The source material was PBMCs or T cells enriched from blood (not recorded which). The clonotype was recovered from a man between 35 and 55 years old in a cohort exposed to, infected with or recovered from COVID-19 (not recorded which).

In DNA form, the CDR3 reads TGTGCCACCAGTGCCGGGAGGGGTTACAATGAGCAGTTCTTC. Protein: CATSAGRGYNEQFF. This chain uses TRBV24-1 with TRBJ2-1, with 8 bases identical to TRBD2. There are 14 residues in the CDR3. The junction had 3 bases not matched to a gene; V was cut back by 5 bases and J by 4 bases. Germline V gene data show CDR1 as KGHDR and CDR2 as SFDVKD.